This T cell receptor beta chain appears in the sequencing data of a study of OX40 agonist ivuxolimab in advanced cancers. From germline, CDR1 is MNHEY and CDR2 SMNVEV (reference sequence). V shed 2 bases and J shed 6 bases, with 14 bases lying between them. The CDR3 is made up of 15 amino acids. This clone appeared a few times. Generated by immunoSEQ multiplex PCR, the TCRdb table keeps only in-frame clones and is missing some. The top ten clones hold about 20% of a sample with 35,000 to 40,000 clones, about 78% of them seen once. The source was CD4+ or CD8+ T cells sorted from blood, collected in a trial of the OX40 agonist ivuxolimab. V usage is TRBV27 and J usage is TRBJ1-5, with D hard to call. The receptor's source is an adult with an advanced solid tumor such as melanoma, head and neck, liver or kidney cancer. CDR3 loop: CASSLVGVTGQPQHF. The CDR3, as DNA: TGTGCCAGCAGTTTAGTCGGGGTAACGGGTCAGCCCCAGCATTTT.